This T cell receptor beta chain was identified in a study of T cell responses to AZD1222 COVID-19 vaccine. Across the study: Pooled samples include second doses given at about 4 or 12 weeks. Study-level findings and limits: White British ancestry dominated among donors, who included more females, and clonal diversity was possibly underestimated. In all cases, repertoires were sampled only after the peak T cell response. Elevations in Spike-specific TCR breadth and depth followed administration of two AZD1222 doses.

This clone showed up just a few times. Its antigen is as yet unknown. The assay was immunoSEQ multiplex PCR, and TCRdb's table has in-frame clones only and misses some. The sample has approximately 100,000 clones, just over 90% seen once. V dropped 6 bases and J dropped 7; count of bases not matched to a gene: 8. This CDR3 is built from 14 residues. Germline V gene lookup returns CDR1 MNHEY and CDR2 SVGAGI. The source material was peripheral blood, sampled on day 0 of AZD1222 vaccination. This TCR was sampled from an adult in good health. The chain combines TRBV6-5 with TRBJ1-4, with TRBD1 matching 7 bases. CDR3 region: CASRNPGGSEKLFF. DNA for the CDR3: TGTGCCAGCAGGAACCCAGGGGGAAGTGAAAAACTGTTTTTT.